This T cell receptor (beta chain) was sequenced in a study of T cells in Graves' hyperthyroidism and ophthalmopathy (dated by TCRdb to about 2019). Notes on the research overall: TCR V-J signatures able to tell the groups apart were searched for in a discovery cohort of 95 or so patients, of whom around 43 had Graves' ophthalmopathy and about 60 had stable Graves' hyperthyroidism. Prospective prediction of ophthalmopathy was tested in an independent validation cohort consisting of 18 to 20 hyperthyroidism patients and 15 or so patients who later progressed to ophthalmopathy. The 75 to 100 discovery patients were divided at random into training and test sets in a 7:3 ratio. In addition, the study compared T-cell repertoires in thyroid tissue and in blood from five or six Graves' hyperthyroidism patients. Once sampling was done, hyperthyroidism patients were given methimazole at a starting dose of 30 mg daily, whereas ophthalmopathy patients were given high-dose intravenous methylprednisolone. The paper describes TCR Vbeta CDR3 sequencing of roughly 130 peripheral blood samples, made up of 43 ophthalmopathy patients, approximately 73 hyperthyroidism patients and 17 progressor patients.

What the study reported, not specific to this receptor: In validation, the model predicted progression to ophthalmopathy with approximately 71% sensitivity and approximately 72% specificity, a median of around six months before onset. No statistical method was used to fix the sample size in advance, and group allocation was not hidden from the investigators. Most expanded thyroid clonotypes (frequency above 0.001) were also detected in blood, a finding suggesting that blood repertoires may reflect thyroid immune responses. Ophthalmopathy was separated from stable hyperthyroidism by a 13 V-J signature model, with over 85% sensitivity and roughly 81% specificity obtained in cross-validation and 80%/75% obtained in testing.

V is trimmed back by 9 bases and J by 6 bases, and the junction contains 7 bases that no gene match accounts for. From the cysteine up to the phenylalanine, the CDR3 has a length of 13 residues. The read is trimmed to its CDR3 DNA, 39 bases read in frame from base 1. Any patient with an uncontrolled infection, another autoimmune disease, pregnancy or lactation was excluded. Clinical symptoms, serum thyroxine and TRAb, thyroid ultrasound, and orbital computed tomography formed the basis for the diagnoses. Total RNA was extracted using Trizol reagent, and RNA quality was assessed on an Agilent 2100 Bioanalyzer. The TCR beta CDR3 regions were amplified from the RNA transcripts. A first-round RT-PCR of the TCR CDR3 used the HTBI primer set with the Qiagen OneStep RT-PCR kit. Libraries were constructed in a second round of multiplex PCR, after which size selection and purification were performed. Libraries were sequenced paired-end with 100 bp reads on an Illumina HiSeq2000. The paper's data handling went like this. SOAPnuke was used to process the raw data, removing reads that contained adapters or uncalled bases, had a mean Phred below 15, or lacked an exact match to the constant primer or identifier. COPE v1.2.5 was used to merge the high-quality paired reads, and each unique nucleotide sequence was defined as a clonotype. Clonotypes were aligned to IMGT TRBV, TRBD and TRBJ reference segments using MiTCR v1.1. Only V-J combinations with frequency above 0.0001, covering roughly 99% of repertoires, were analysed. The TCS score was defined as the ratio of F50 (clonal expansion) to E x V (chaos), calculated using BLOSUM62-based TCRdist between CDR3 peptides within each V-J. Welch's t-statistics and random forest reduced roughly 540 V-J features to 13, which were used in a naive Bayes classifier (R e1071). The similarity between thyroid and blood repertoires was quantified using the Morisita-Horn index. TCRdb applied fastp at Q25 and MiXCR to the public reads, then kept only in-frame beta chains. Rows merge per CDR3 protein into single entries with the most common DNA and genes. None of the V and J calls come from the authors' own analysis; TCRdb made them. Within this sample are 650,000 to 800,000 distinct CDR3 sequences, with just under 45% of them counted one time only. The ten most abundant clones make up about 7.2% of the sample.

To note about this clonotype: It lacks a known antigen. No qualities accompany the bases; no much larger clone lies one base away.

The V and J segments used are TRBV12-3 or TRBV12-4 and TRBJ1-5; TRBD1 matches 8 bases in the middle. The origin of this receptor is an adult man with Graves' disease, either hyperthyroidism or ophthalmopathy (not recorded which). Sequencing was carried out using peripheral blood or thyroid tissue (not recorded which). The bases read TGTGCCAGTTCCGGGGGGACAGGTCAGCCCCAGCATTTT. It is translated as CASSGGTGQPQHF.